Each of the 16 T cell receptor beta chains below was sequenced from the same sample in a study of CD8 T cells in Susac syndrome (dated by TCRdb to the late 2010s). Libraries were made using the immunoSEQ multiplex PCR assay. RNA was extracted with the RNeasy kit and roughly 0.45 to 1 ug was reverse transcribed using random hexamers. The public reads were quality trimmed at Q25 with fastp and then assembled into clones with MiXCR by TCRdb, keeping productive beta chains. Each entry is one CDR3 protein sequence, shown with its most common DNA and genes. The sample includes about 210,000 distinct CDR3 sequences, with roughly 94% observed a single time. 0.082% of the sample rests with the top ten. The specimen sequenced was CD4+ T cells from PBMCs. The receptor source for this set is a human donor with multiple sclerosis.

This clonotype was detected only once. This chain uses TRBV20-1 with TRBJ2-1, with 9 positions matching TRBD1. In germline, CDR1 is DFQATT, CDR2 SNEGSKA (reference sequence). With V trimmed by 3 bases and J by 7 bases, 13 bases remained unmatched. This CDR3 region has 16 residues. The CDR3 loop is CSASRRFGTGQNEQFF. CDR3 DNA sequence: TGCAGTGCTAGCCGTCGTTTCGGGACAGGGCAAAATGAGCAGTTCTTC.

The J gene is TRBJ1-2, the V gene TRBV29-1; D not certain. The germline gives CDR1 SQVTM, CDR2 ANQGSEA. Trimming left V 3 bases short and J 2 bases short, with 7 bases between. This CDR3 has 12 residues. The CDR3 here is CSVDEQNYGYTF. The CDR3 DNA sequence: TGCAGCGTTGATGAACAGAACTATGGCTACACCTTC.

The chain combines TRBV28 with TRBJ1-5; 7 nucleotides agree with TRBD1. The CDR3 is 14 residues long. V lost 3 bases, J lost 7 bases, and 6 bases stayed unmatched. Germline V gene data show CDR1 as MDHEN and CDR2 as SYDVKM. The CDR3: CASSFRGGGQPQHF. The CDR3, as DNA: TGTGCCAGCAGTTTCCGAGGGGGCGGACAGCCCCAGCATTTT.

The gene calls are TRBV29-1 and TRBJ1-2; D possibly corresponds to TRBD1 (5 bases). There are 14 residues in the CDR3. V lost 3 bases, J lost 2 bases, and 13 bases lay in between. CDR1 is SQVTM and CDR2 is ANQGSEA in the germline V gene. DNA of the CDR3: TGCAGCGTTGATTCCGGGGGGTCAAACTATGGCTACACCTTC. Amino acid sequence: CSVDSGGSNYGYTF.

The chain has TRBV24-1 and TRBJ1-5; D gene uncertain. Germline CDR1 and CDR2: KGHDR and SFDVKD. V was clipped by 4 bases and J by 7 bases, with 16 bases between them. CDR3 length equals 15 residues. This chain's CDR3 is CATSDPAEMGQPQHF. In DNA, the CDR3 is TGTGCCACCAGTGACCCCGCGGAAATGGGCCAGCCCCAGCATTTT.

This chain connects TRBV12-3 or TRBV12-4 to TRBJ2-2; 9 nucleotides agree with TRBD2. The CDR3 covers 17 residues. Unmatched junction bases numbered 12, after V lost 4 bases and J lost 6 bases. The CDR3 sequence: CASSWASGDTRAGELFF. CDR3 nucleotide sequence: TGTGCCAGCAGTTGGGCTAGCGGGGATACCCGGGCCGGGGAGCTGTTTTTT.

This rearrangement joins TRBV20-1 to TRBJ2-7, with TRBD2 matching over 8 bases. The CDR3 contains 14 residues. Germline V lookup: CDR1 DFQATT, CDR2 SNEGSKA (reference sequence). V lost 5 bases and J lost 6; bases outside the gene matches: 12. Here the CDR3 DNA reads TGCAGTGCTGTCGACGGGGGGGCCGGGAGCGAGCAGTACTTC. Its translation: CSAVDGGAGSEQYF.

The chain links TRBV5-1 to TRBJ1-2; 9 bases are shared with TRBD1. The V and J ends lost 7 bases and 8 bases, in that order; junction bases with no gene match: 12. This CDR3 region has 14 residues. Germline CDR1 reads SGHRS; CDR2 reads YFSETQ. The CDR3 spells CASAGGQGRPGYTF. In nucleotides, the CDR3 is TGCGCCAGCGCCGGGGGACAGGGCCGTCCGGGCTACACCTTC.

This chain joins TRBV5-4 and TRBJ2-5; D is undetermined. V lost 0 bases to trimming and J lost 3 bases, with 12 bases between them. Germline loops: CDR1 SGHNT, CDR2 YYREEE (reference sequence). The CDR3 loop spans 15 amino acids. The CDR3 DNA follows: TGTGCCAGCAGCTTGGACGTGACACGGGAAGAGACCCAGTACTTC. Translated, it gives CASSLDVTREETQYF. Drawing the rest from reference TRBV5-4 and TRBJ2-5, the complete variable domain is ETGVTQSPTHLIKTRGQQVTLRCSSQSGHNTVSWYQQALGQGPQFIFQYYREEENGRGNFPPRFSGLQFPNYSSELNVNALELDDSALYLCASSLDVTREETQYFGPGTRLLVL.

The chain combines TRBV23-1 with TRBJ1-3; 7 nucleotides align to TRBD1. TRBV23-1 is marked as an open reading frame, function uncertain. The ends lost 10 bases at V and 0 bases at J; junction bases unmatched: 15. There are 17 residues in the CDR3. The CDR3 sequence is CANRWGGGFFSGNTIYF. As DNA, the CDR3 is TGCGCCAACCGCTGGGGAGGGGGCTTTTTCTCTGGAAACACCATATATTTT.

The gene calls are TRBV9 and TRBJ2-1; perhaps D is TRBD1 or TRBD2 (5 bases each). CDR1 and CDR2 (germline): SGDLS, YYNGEE. Trimming left V 2 bases short and J 1 base short, with 7 bases between. This CDR3 comprises 14 residues. Here the CDR3 reads CASSVGDSYNEQFF. The CDR3 DNA follows: TGTGCCAGCAGCGTGGGGGATTCCTACAATGAGCAGTTCTTC.

The gene calls are TRBV30 and TRBJ2-5; D is ambiguous. The length of the CDR3 is 11 residues. CDR1 GTSNPN and CDR2 SVGIG come from the germline V gene (reference sequence). V lost 2 bases and J 2 bases, leaving 3 bases between the germline ends. For the CDR3, the DNA is TGTGCCTGGAGTTTACAAGAGACCCAGTACTTC. Protein: CAWSLQETQYF.

The V gene is TRBV29-1, the J gene TRBJ1-1; D gene uncertain. This CDR3 contains 12 residues. Trimming shortened V by 1 base and J by 2 bases, and 5 bases separated the two germline ends. Germline CDR1 and CDR2: SQVTM and ANQGSEA. CDR3 DNA sequence: TGCAGCGTTGAAGGGTCTAACACTGAAGCTTTCTTT. Amino acid sequence: CSVEGSNTEAFF. The full variable domain, with the rest looked up from reference TRBV29-1 and TRBJ1-1, is SAVISQKPSRDICQRGTSLTIQCQVDSQVTMMFWYRQQPGQSLTLIATANQGSEATYESGFVIDKFPISRPNLTFSTLTVSNMSPEDSSIYLCSVEGSNTEAFFGQGTRLTVV.

The chain combines TRBV20-1 with TRBJ1-2; D is undetermined. This CDR3 contains 13 residues. Germline V gene sequence: CDR1 DFQATT, CDR2 SNEGSKA (reference sequence). Trimming cost V 3 bases and J 4 bases, with 12 bases left between them. Here the CDR3 reads CSARKIGIYGYTF. As DNA, the CDR3 is TGCAGTGCTAGGAAAATAGGCATCTATGGCTACACCTTC.

This clonotype showed up just once. The chain recombines TRBV25-1 with TRBJ1-2; no clear D. This CDR3 region has 14 residues. Germline V lookup: CDR1 MGHDK, CDR2 SYGVNS. Between the trimmed V and J ends, which lost 1 base and 3 bases, there was a span of 9 bases. The CDR3 DNA is TGTGCCAGCAGTGAATTTGGGCAGGACTATGGCTACACCTTC. Protein sequence: CASSEFGQDYGYTF.

This clonotype was counted a single time. The V call is TRBV29-1, the J call TRBJ1-1, with D possibly being TRBD1 (6 bases). The CDR3 has 16 residues. Germline V gene lookup returns CDR1 SQVTM and CDR2 ANQGSEA. The V and J ends lost 1 base and 2 bases respectively, with 17 bases between them. In nucleotides, the CDR3 is TGCAGCGTTGAAGTTGGGCAGGGGACGCTAAACACTGAAGCTTTCTTT. Translated, it gives CSVEVGQGTLNTEAFF.